This TCR beta chain originates from a study of OX40 agonist ivuxolimab in advanced cancers. The germline V gene has CDR1 ENHRY and CDR2 SYGVKD. The V end was cut by 2 bases, the J end by 1 base, with 8 bases between. This CDR3 has 14 residues. Sequencing was performed with immunoSEQ multiplex PCR; in TCRdb, only in-frame clones are kept and a portion is missing. Seen here are around 80,000 clones, over 65% observed once, and the top ten hold approximately 2.6%. The sequencing here drew on CD4+ or CD8+ T cells sorted from blood, taken in a trial of the OX40 agonist ivuxolimab. The sequence was collected from an adult with an advanced solid tumor such as melanoma, head and neck, liver or kidney cancer. The genes are TRBV10-3 and TRBJ1-2, with D perhaps matching TRBD1 (6 bases). The CDR3 nucleotides read TGTGCCATCAGTGAGGCAGGGGTTAACTATGGCTACACCTTC. Translating gives CAISEAGVNYGYTF.